This paragraph covers one TCR beta chain sequence. Additional DNA sequences in this sample encode the identical CDR3. Clones were sequenced by immunoSEQ multiplex PCR, and TCRdb holds only the in-frame ones, with some missing. The top ten clones hold around 0.21% of a sample with about 800,000 clones, 96% of them seen once. These data are taken from a study of shared clonotypes between healthy human individuals. The CDR3 runs to 15 residues. V shed 2 bases and J 6 bases; nucleotides not matched to a gene: 3. CDR1 MNHEY and CDR2 SMNVEV come from the germline V gene (reference sequence). It was CD45RO-negative cells, positively selected for CCR7, that made up naive CD8 cells, with terminally differentiated effector memory CD45RA+ cells excluded.

Specimen: naive CD8+ T cells sorted from blood. The V gene is TRBV27, the J gene TRBJ2-1, with 11 bases that match TRBD2. The TCR was taken from a man aged 30-40 years in good health. CDR3: CASSLGTSGSNEQFF. In DNA form, the CDR3 reads TGTGCCAGCAGTTTAGGTACTAGCGGGAGCAATGAGCAGTTCTTC.